The present T cell receptor beta chain was sequenced within a study of CD8 T cells in Susac syndrome. RNA amounts of about 0.45 to 1 ug underwent reverse transcription with random hexamers. The amplification used immunoSEQ multiplex PCR on TCR beta CDR3; it spanned 54 Vbeta and 13 Jbeta. TCRdb independently ran MiXCR on the immunoSEQ multiplex PCR reads; one entry per CDR3 protein. Of about 200,000 distinct CDR3 sequences detected, 95% appear once; the ten largest clones hold 0.1%. From blood CD8+ and CD4+ T cells, the TCR beta chain was sequenced. Germline V gene lookup returns CDR1 SGHRS and CDR2 YFSETQ. The V gene lost 4 bases and the J gene lost 2 bases, with 9 bases spanning the gap. CDR3 length: 13 residues.

What was sequenced was CD4+ T cells from PBMCs. V gene TRBV5-1 combines with J gene TRBJ2-5, with a weak D call TRBD1 (6 bases). The sequence came from a human donor in good health. The CDR3 is CASSIGQQETQYF. The DNA of the CDR3 is TGCGCCAGCAGCATCGGACAGCAAGAGACCCAGTACTTC.